These 21 T cell receptor beta chains came from one sample sequenced in a study of identical twins. TCRdb re-called the 5' RACE reads with MiXCR, one entry per CDR3 protein. The sample has just under 650,000 distinct CDR3 sequences, roughly 7.2% seen once. This sample was also put to use in a study of yellow fever vaccine responses in identical twins.

Sequenced sample: PBMCs. These receptors came from a woman aged 18 to 35 in good health.

The chain recombines TRBV20-1 with TRBJ1-1, with D possibly matching TRBD1 (6 bases). Germline V CDR1 and CDR2: DFQATT, SNEGSKA (reference sequence). The CDR3 consists of 13 residues. V was clipped by 7 bases and J by 5 bases, with 17 bases between them. For the CDR3, the DNA is TGCAGTGTCCCTAGGGGGGCGCGGACTGAAGCTTTCTTT. Its translation is CSVPRGARTEAFF.

Ten or more counts support this clonotype. The chain employs TRBV24-1 and TRBJ2-2; TRBD2 matches 8 bases. The CDR3 totals 20 residues. The germline V gene has CDR1 KGHDR and CDR2 SFDVKD. V shed 0 bases and J 0 bases; nucleotides not matched to a gene: 11. CDR3 region: CATSDLPRAGLAANTGELFF. The DNA of the CDR3 is TGTGCCACCAGTGATTTGCCCAGGGCAGGACTAGCAGCGAACACCGGGGAGCTGTTTTTT.

This clonotype was seen more than once but under ten times. The CDR3 region has the DNA TGTGCCAGCAGCCCAGGACTCCTCGGAAACACAGATACGCAGTATTTT. It is translated as CASSPGLLGNTDTQYF. The rearrangement joins TRBV7-9 to TRBJ2-3; possibly TRBD2 for D (5 bases). This CDR3 region has 16 residues. CDR1 and CDR2 (germline): SEHNR, FQNEAQ (reference sequence). V gave up 5 bases and J gave up 2 bases, with 17 bases separating them.

This clonotype was counted between two and nine times. At one boundary the junction diverges from the germline segment, which might be a read error. The chain links TRBV15 to TRBJ2-7; 10 nucleotides line up with TRBD2. Germline CDR1 is LNHNV and CDR2 is YYDKDF (reference sequence). CDR3 length: 13 amino acids. The CDR3 DNA reads as TGTGCCACCAGCAGGGTTCTAGCGGGAGTGGCCCTCTTC. Its protein is CATSRVLAGVALF.

This clonotype came up many times. This rearrangement joins TRBV7-9 to TRBJ2-1; 8 nucleotides align to TRBD1. The CDR3 extends over 17 amino acids. Germline assignment: CDR1 SEHNR and CDR2 FQNEAQ (reference sequence). The V and J ends lost 0 bases and 3 bases, in that order; junction bases with no gene match: 7. The CDR3 protein is CASSLAKTGQVYNEQFF. The CDR3 nucleotides are TGTGCCAGCAGCTTAGCTAAGACGGGACAGGTCTACAATGAGCAGTTCTTC.

In nucleotides, the CDR3 is TGCAGCGTTGAACGGACTAGCGGGGGGTCCACAGATACGCAGTATTTT. This gives the protein CSVERTSGGSTDTQYF. The chain joins TRBV29-1 to TRBJ2-3, with TRBD2 matching over 14 bases. The V gene's germline CDR1 is SQVTM and CDR2 ANQGSEA. J lost 2 bases, V lost 2 bases, and 3 bases had no gene match. CDR3 size: 16 residues.

This clonotype was seen more than once but under ten times. The chain has TRBV5-1 and TRBJ2-3; D unresolved. The V and J ends lost 5 bases and 2 bases respectively, with 12 bases between them. The CDR3 has 14 amino acids. Germline loops: CDR1 SGHRS, CDR2 YFSETQ. The CDR3 DNA reads as TGCGCCAGCAGTGCGTGGGGTTACACAGATACGCAGTATTTT. As protein: CASSAWGYTDTQYF.

The chain recombines TRBV7-9 with TRBJ2-1; D ambiguous. V lost 4 bases and J 5 bases, leaving 9 bases between the germline ends. Germline CDR1 reads SEHNR; CDR2 reads FQNEAQ (reference sequence). CDR3 length equals 13 residues. CDR3 sequence reads: CASSSGSDNEQFF. In DNA, the CDR3 is TGTGCCAGCAGCTCCGGCTCAGACAATGAGCAGTTCTTC.

The chain employs TRBV7-8 and TRBJ1-4, with D possibly being TRBD1 (6 bases). V dropped 2 bases and J dropped 7 bases, with 11 bases sitting between them. Germline V gene sequence: CDR1 SGHVS, CDR2 FQNEAQ. This CDR3 is 14 amino acids long. The CDR3 DNA reads TGTGCCAGCAGCTTAACAGGGTTCGGTGAAAAACTGTTTTTT. It specifies CASSLTGFGEKLFF.

The chain joins TRBV4-1 to TRBJ2-5; 11 nucleotides match TRBD2. V was pared by 4 bases and J by 2 bases, with 9 bases of the junction left unmatched. Germline-derived CDR1 and CDR2 are MGHRA and YSYEKL. This CDR3 region has 17 residues. CDR3 loop: CASSLIWTSGFQETQYF. As DNA, the CDR3 is TGCGCCAGCAGCCTAATCTGGACTAGCGGGTTTCAAGAGACCCAGTACTTC.

The V and J genes are TRBV20-1 and TRBJ2-7; TRBD2 matches at 8 bases. Trimming took 1 base from V and 3 from J; bases not matched to a gene: 2. CDR3 length: 13 residues. Germline V lookup: CDR1 DFQATT, CDR2 SNEGSKA (reference sequence). CDR3 protein: CSARAGTSYEQYF. Written as DNA, the CDR3 is TGCAGTGCTAGAGCCGGGACTAGCTACGAGCAGTACTTC.

This clonotype has at least ten counts. This chain connects TRBV10-3 to TRBJ1-1, with D perhaps TRBD1 (5 bases). The CDR3 extends over 14 amino acids. Germline loops: CDR1 ENHRY, CDR2 SYGVKD. With 6 bases removed from V and 7 bases from J, the gap between germline ends came to 18 bases. As DNA, the CDR3 is TGTGCCATCAGGGACCCGGGGGGTAGGAGTGAAGCTTTCTTT. Protein: CAIRDPGGRSEAFF.

This clonotype was observed a handful of times. The gene calls are TRBV18 and TRBJ1-5, with D possibly being TRBD1 (5 bases). There are 14 residues in the CDR3. The V end lost 5 bases, the J end lost 3 bases, and 11 bases lay between the germline ends. Germline CDR1 KGHSH, CDR2 LQKENI. CDR3 sequence reads: CASSNTGFNQPQHF. CDR3 bases: TGTGCCAGCTCAAACACAGGATTCAATCAGCCCCAGCATTTT.

This clonotype was seen repeatedly, ten times or more. The CDR3 DNA sequence: TGCGCCAGCAGCTCGGGACAGTTCGACGGAAACACCATATATTTT. Protein: CASSSGQFDGNTIYF. The chain recombines TRBV5-1 with TRBJ1-3; 7 nucleotides agree with TRBD1. Germline V gene sequence: CDR1 SGHRS, CDR2 YFSETQ. The CDR3 extends over 15 amino acids. The V segment lost 3 bases and the J segment 4 bases; nucleotides outside the gene matches: 7.

The rearrangement uses TRBV5-1 and TRBJ2-5; 7 positions agree with TRBD2. The CDR3 spans 17 residues. J lost 5 bases, V lost 0 bases, and 13 bases had no gene match. Germline assignment: CDR1 SGHRS and CDR2 YFSETQ. The CDR3 DNA follows: TGCGCCAGCAGCTTGGTAGTGACTAGCACACCGGGGGAGACCCAGTACTTC. Its protein product is CASSLVVTSTPGETQYF.

In its sample, this clonotype was seen a few times. The chain carries TRBV6-2 or TRBV6-3 and TRBJ1-2, with 7 bases matching TRBD1. With 6 bases clipped from V and 1 base from J, the junction kept 11 bases outside the gene matches. Per the germline V gene, CDR1 is MNHEY and CDR2 is SVGEGT. The CDR3 is made up of 16 amino acids. CDR3: CASSASWDSFNYGYTF. For the CDR3, the DNA is TGTGCCAGCAGCGCCTCCTGGGACAGCTTTAACTATGGCTACACCTTC.

This clonotype has at least ten counts. This chain connects TRBV20-1 to TRBJ2-1; D remains ambiguous. The CDR3 consists of 14 residues. The V end was cut by 4 bases, the J end by 0 bases, with 10 bases between. Looked up from germline, CDR1 is DFQATT and CDR2 is SNEGSKA (reference sequence). DNA for the CDR3: TGCAGTGCTAACCGACTGAGCTCCTACAATGAGCAGTTCTTC. Amino acid sequence: CSANRLSSYNEQFF.

The genes are TRBV7-2 and TRBJ1-5; no definite D call. The CDR3 has 15 amino acids. Trimming took off 4 bases at V and 2 bases at J, with 12 bases between the two ends. CDR1 and CDR2 from the germline V gene are SGHTA and FQGNSA. CDR3 nucleotide sequence: TGTGCCAGCAGCTCCGGATCTAGGGGCAATCAGCCCCAGCATTTT. Translation gives CASSSGSRGNQPQHF.

The CDR3 sequence is CASSIDPAGFYEQYV. The CDR3, as DNA: TGTGCCAGCAGTATTGACCCGGCAGGGTTCTACGAGCAGTACGTC. The chain links TRBV6-4 to TRBJ2-7; D is perhaps TRBD1 (5 bases). V shed 5 bases and J shed 3 bases, with 17 bases lying between them. CDR3 length equals 15 residues. Germline V gives CDR1 MRHNA, CDR2 SNTAGT.

J is TRBJ2-7 and V is TRBV20-1; a weak D match, TRBD2 (5 bases). Germline lookup yields CDR1 DFQATT and CDR2 SNEGSKA (reference sequence). The V end was cut by 3 bases, the J end by 4 bases, with 10 bases between. The CDR3 length is 12 residues. The CDR3 DNA is TGCAGTGCTAGCGAACGGGAATACGAGCAGTACTTC. Its protein is CSASEREYEQYF.

The table lists this clonotype with a few counts. This chain links TRBV5-1 with TRBJ2-2, with D unclear. This CDR3 spans 12 amino acids. The V end was cut by 4 bases, the J end by 4 bases, with 5 bases between. The V gene's germline CDR1 is SGHRS and CDR2 YFSETQ. CDR3 amino acids: CASSVATGELFF. DNA of the CDR3: TGCGCCAGCAGCGTTGCCACCGGGGAGCTGTTTTTT.